Listed below are T cell receptor beta chains from one sample, sequenced in a study of Ad26.COV2.S vaccination and SARS-CoV-2 variants. Some clones are missing from TCRdb's copy, which holds only in-frame ones; the method was immunoSEQ multiplex PCR. The sample has about 320,000 clones, roughly 90% seen once. Sequenced material: peripheral blood, taken in a trial of Ad26.COV2.S vaccine versus placebo. These receptor sequences come from a person between 18 and 65 years old who received the Ad26.COV2.S COVID-19 vaccine or a placebo. Both conserved end residues are part of each CDR3. A D gene is named only where the DNA matches it firmly. Clone size is stated in some rows and not others, as once, few, many or a class when expanded.

j_call: TRBJ2-2
clone_size: NA
v_call: TRBV3-1/TRBV3-2
d_call: NA
cdr3_nt: TGTGCCAGCAGACCACGAGGGGGCACCGGGGAGCTGTTTTTT
cdr3_aa: CASRPRGGTGELFF

j_call: TRBJ1-6
clone_size: few
v_call: TRBV10-1
d_call: NA
cdr3_nt: TGCGCCAGCAGTGAGTACGGCATCGGGTCACCCCTCCACTTT
cdr3_aa: CASSEYGIGSPLHF

j_call: TRBJ1-2
clone_size: once
v_call: TRBV12-3/TRBV12-4
d_call: NA
cdr3_nt: TGTGCCAGCAGTTTAGCGGGGGGCTGGGGCTACACCTTC
cdr3_aa: CASSLAGGWGYTF

j_call: TRBJ2-6
clone_size: NA
v_call: TRBV30
d_call: NA
cdr3_nt: TGTGCCTGGACGTCAGGTGCTGGGGCCAACGTCCTGACTTTC
cdr3_aa: CAWTSGAGANVLTF

j_call: TRBJ2-2
clone_size: NA
v_call: TRBV10-3
d_call: TRBD2
cdr3_nt: TGTGCCATCAGTGGCCCAGCGGGGACGAACACCGGGGAGCTGTTTTTT
cdr3_aa: CAISGPAGTNTGELFF

j_call: TRBJ1-4
clone_size: NA
v_call: TRBV19
d_call: TRBD1
cdr3_nt: TGTGCCAGTAGGACGGGACAGAGTAATGAAAAACTGTTTTTT
cdr3_aa: CASRTGQSNEKLFF

j_call: TRBJ1-6
clone_size: NA
v_call: TRBV6-2/TRBV6-3
d_call: NA
cdr3_nt: TGTGCCAGCAGCCCAAGAGGGGCCGGGCATTCACCCCTCCACTTT
cdr3_aa: CASSPRGAGHSPLHF

j_call: TRBJ2-7
clone_size: once
v_call: TRBV3-1/TRBV3-2
d_call: NA
cdr3_nt: TGTGCCAGCAGCCACGGCGGGCCCAGCTCCTACGAGCAGTACTTC
cdr3_aa: CASSHGGPSSYEQYF

j_call: TRBJ1-1
clone_size: NA
v_call: TRBV6-1
d_call: TRBD1
cdr3_nt: TGTGCCAGCAGTTCGAGGGACAGAGAAGCTTTCTTT
cdr3_aa: CASSSRDREAFF

j_call: TRBJ1-3
clone_size: once
v_call: TRBV27
d_call: TRBD1
cdr3_nt: TGTGCCAGCAGTCCACCCCCTGGGACAGGGGCAAACTCTGGAAACACCATATATTTT
cdr3_aa: CASSPPPGTGANSGNTIYF

j_call: TRBJ2-1
clone_size: NA
v_call: TRBV5-4
d_call: TRBD2
cdr3_nt: TGTGCCAGCAGCTTGGCTGCGGGGGGCTCCTACAATGAGCAGTTCTTC
cdr3_aa: CASSLAAGGSYNEQFF

j_call: TRBJ2-3
clone_size: NA
v_call: TRBV28
d_call: TRBD2
cdr3_nt: TGTGCCAGCAGTATGATGACTAGCGAGGGACCGACAGATACGCAGTATTTT
cdr3_aa: CASSMMTSEGPTDTQYF

j_call: TRBJ1-3
clone_size: once
v_call: TRBV30
d_call: NA
cdr3_nt: TGTGCCCGGGACCAGGGGAACTCTGGAAACACCATATATTTT
cdr3_aa: CARDQGNSGNTIYF

j_call: TRBJ1-2
clone_size: NA
v_call: TRBV19
d_call: NA
cdr3_nt: TGTGCCAGTAGAAAACAGGGTACTAACTATGGCTACACCTTC
cdr3_aa: CASRKQGTNYGYTF

j_call: TRBJ2-2
clone_size: NA
v_call: TRBV4-3
d_call: TRBD2
cdr3_nt: TGCGCCAGCAGCACAACGTGGGGACTAGCGGGAGGGCCGGGCACCGGGGAGCTGTTTTTT
cdr3_aa: CASSTTWGLAGGPGTGELFF

j_call: TRBJ1-2
clone_size: NA
v_call: TRBV18
d_call: NA
cdr3_nt: TGTGCCAGCTCACTCCAGGACAGAGGGTTGTACACCTTC
cdr3_aa: CASSLQDRGLYTF

j_call: TRBJ2-3
clone_size: NA
v_call: TRBV19
d_call: NA
cdr3_nt: TGTGCCAGTAGTATAATTGGGCTTCCTGGCGACCCAGATACGCAGTATTTT
cdr3_aa: CASSIIGLPGDPDTQYF

j_call: TRBJ1-1
clone_size: NA
v_call: TRBV7-8
d_call: NA
cdr3_nt: TGTGCCAGCAGCTCCTTTTTTGGGTGGAACACTGAAGCTTTCTTT
cdr3_aa: CASSSFFGWNTEAFF

j_call: TRBJ2-5
clone_size: NA
v_call: TRBV15
d_call: NA
cdr3_nt: TGTGCCACCAGCAGGCGACAGAGGGAGACCCAGTACTTC
cdr3_aa: CATSRRQRETQYF

j_call: TRBJ1-2
clone_size: NA
v_call: TRBV2
d_call: NA
cdr3_nt: TGTGCCAGCAGTGACAGGGGCGCCCATAATGGCTATGGCTACACCTTC
cdr3_aa: CASSDRGAHNGYGYTF

j_call: TRBJ1-4
clone_size: NA
v_call: TRBV6-5
d_call: NA
cdr3_nt: TGTGCCAGCAGTTCCGAGTCAGGAAAACTGTTTTTT
cdr3_aa: CASSSESGKLFF

j_call: TRBJ2-7
clone_size: NA
v_call: TRBV13
d_call: TRBD1
cdr3_nt: TGTGCCAGCAGCTTAGGCGGACAGGGGTACTTC
cdr3_aa: CASSLGGQGYF

j_call: TRBJ2-1
clone_size: NA
v_call: TRBV11-2
d_call: NA
cdr3_nt: TGTGCCAGCAGCTTAGTAAGCCCCCAGTTCTTC
cdr3_aa: CASSLVSPQFF

j_call: TRBJ2-7
clone_size: NA
v_call: TRBV27
d_call: NA
cdr3_nt: TGTGCTACGGGGTCCTCGCCCCTCTACGAGCAGTACTTC
cdr3_aa: CATGSSPLYEQYF

j_call: TRBJ1-3
clone_size: NA
v_call: TRBV7-2
d_call: NA
cdr3_nt: TGTGCCAGCAGCTTAGTACCCCCTGGGGGCACCATATATTTT
cdr3_aa: CASSLVPPGGTIYF

j_call: TRBJ1-2
clone_size: NA
v_call: TRBV6-1
d_call: NA
cdr3_nt: TGTGCCAGCAGTGAAGTTGGATCGGGCAGGGAACGGGGCTACACCTTC
cdr3_aa: CASSEVGSGRERGYTF

j_call: TRBJ2-1
clone_size: NA
v_call: TRBV21-1
d_call: NA
cdr3_nt: TGTGCCAGCAGCGGGACGGTATACAATGAGCAGTTCTTC
cdr3_aa: CASSGTVYNEQFF

j_call: TRBJ2-5
clone_size: NA
v_call: TRBV11-2
d_call: TRBD1
cdr3_nt: TGTGCCAGCAGCTTAGTCACAGGGGGTCAAGAGACCCAGTACTTC
cdr3_aa: CASSLVTGGQETQYF

j_call: TRBJ1-2
clone_size: NA
v_call: TRBV12-3/TRBV12-4
d_call: NA
cdr3_nt: TGTGCCAGCAGCCCAAGCCGGGACTATGGCTACACCTTC
cdr3_aa: CASSPSRDYGYTF

j_call: TRBJ2-5
clone_size: NA
v_call: TRBV4-1
d_call: NA
cdr3_nt: TGCGCCAGCAGCCAAGAGTCCAGGAGGGTGGAGACCCAGTACTTC
cdr3_aa: CASSQESRRVETQYF

j_call: TRBJ2-5
clone_size: NA
v_call: TRBV16
d_call: NA
cdr3_nt: TGTGCCAGCAGCCAATCTGAAGAGACCCAGTACTTC
cdr3_aa: CASSQSEETQYF

j_call: TRBJ1-2
clone_size: once
v_call: TRBV27
d_call: NA
cdr3_nt: TGTGCCAGCGGGTCCCATAACTATGGCTACACCTTC
cdr3_aa: CASGSHNYGYTF

j_call: TRBJ1-2
clone_size: NA
v_call: TRBV28
d_call: NA
cdr3_nt: TGTGCCAGCAGTTTATACAACAGGTTGGACTATGGCTACACCTTC
cdr3_aa: CASSLYNRLDYGYTF

j_call: TRBJ2-7
clone_size: NA
v_call: TRBV7-2
d_call: TRBD1
cdr3_nt: TGTGCCAGCAGCCCCGGGACAGGGGTAGACGAGCAGTACTTC
cdr3_aa: CASSPGTGVDEQYF

j_call: TRBJ1-2
clone_size: few
v_call: TRBV4-3
d_call: TRBD1
cdr3_nt: TGCGCCAGCAGCCAAGCTACGACAGGGGAATATGGCTACACCTTC
cdr3_aa: CASSQATTGEYGYTF

j_call: TRBJ1-5
clone_size: NA
v_call: TRBV16
d_call: TRBD1
cdr3_nt: TGTGCCAGCAGCCAATCGCCCAGGGGGTGGTCGGATCAGCCCCAGCATTTT
cdr3_aa: CASSQSPRGWSDQPQHF

j_call: TRBJ1-2
clone_size: once
v_call: TRBV3-1/TRBV3-2
d_call: NA
cdr3_nt: TGTGCCAGCAGCCAAGCCCCAACCAAGAGTTTCGATGGCTACACCTTC
cdr3_aa: CASSQAPTKSFDGYTF

j_call: TRBJ1-4
clone_size: NA
v_call: TRBV18
d_call: NA
cdr3_nt: TGTGCCAGCTCAAGAGACAATAACCTCCGCGGTTATAATGAAAAACTGTTTTTT
cdr3_aa: CASSRDNNLRGYNEKLFF

j_call: TRBJ1-3
clone_size: NA
v_call: TRBV6-5
d_call: NA
cdr3_nt: TGTGCCAGCATGACAAACTCTGGAAACACCATATATTTT
cdr3_aa: CASMTNSGNTIYF

j_call: TRBJ1-3
clone_size: few
v_call: TRBV13
d_call: NA
cdr3_nt: TGTGCCAGCAGCCACCTAGCGGGAAACACCATATATTTT
cdr3_aa: CASSHLAGNTIYF

j_call: TRBJ2-3
clone_size: NA
v_call: TRBV30
d_call: TRBD2
cdr3_nt: TGTGCCTGGAGTGTAGGTAGCGGGAGCACAGATACGCAGTATTTT
cdr3_aa: CAWSVGSGSTDTQYF

j_call: TRBJ2-1
clone_size: NA
v_call: TRBV6-2/TRBV6-3
d_call: NA
cdr3_nt: TGTGCCAGCAGTTTAAGCGGGTATAATGAGCAGTTCTTC
cdr3_aa: CASSLSGYNEQFF

j_call: TRBJ1-6
clone_size: once
v_call: TRBV3-1/TRBV3-2
d_call: TRBD1
cdr3_nt: TGTGCCAGCAGCCCCACGGACAGGGCGTTGGTAAATTCACCCCTCCACTTT
cdr3_aa: CASSPTDRALVNSPLHF

j_call: TRBJ1-1
clone_size: NA
v_call: TRBV6-2/TRBV6-3
d_call: NA
cdr3_nt: TGTGCCAGCAGTTCCGTTAACACTGAAGCTTTCTTT
cdr3_aa: CASSSVNTEAFF

j_call: TRBJ2-7
clone_size: NA
v_call: TRBV5-1
d_call: NA
cdr3_nt: TGCGCCAGCAGCTTGGACACAGAGGCATACGAGCAGTACTTC
cdr3_aa: CASSLDTEAYEQYF